The rows below give T cell receptor beta chains drawn from one sample of a study of T cells in Graves' hyperthyroidism and ophthalmopathy. Via MiXCR, TCRdb re-called the multiplex PCR reads, giving one row per CDR3 protein. The data hold under 300,000 distinct CDR3 sequences, with approximately 14% observed a single time. The specimen was blood. Receptors originate from a woman aged 50 to 60 with Graves' hyperthyroidism that later progressed to Graves' ophthalmopathy. The CDR3 runs from the conserved cysteine through the conserved F or W. A D gene is named only where the DNA matches it firmly. Clone size is given for some rows only: seen once, a few or many times, or a class if the clone is expanded.

many,-,TRBV18,TRBJ2-1,CASSPFQGGTDEQFF,TGTGCCAGCTCACCTTTCCAGGGGGGTACCGATGAGCAGTTCTTC
few,-,TRBV20-1,TRBJ1-1,CSTPDVDRGNTEAFF,TGCAGTACCCCCGATGTCGACCGGGGGAACACTGAAGCTTTCTTT
many,TRBD2,TRBV18,TRBJ2-5,CASSPTAGTSGETQYF,TGTGCCAGCTCACCCACCGCCGGGACTAGCGGAGAGACCCAGTACTTC
few,-,TRBV9,TRBJ2-2,CASSADSHTGELFF,TGTGCCAGCAGCGCCGACAGCCACACCGGGGAGCTGTTTTTT
many,-,TRBV15,TRBJ2-5,CATSILTPVRETQYF,TGTGCCACCAGCATCCTTACGCCAGTCCGGGAGACCCAGTACTTC
few,TRBD1,TRBV9,TRBJ2-3,CASSEGAGPRDTQYF,TGTGCCAGCAGCGAGGGGGCCGGCCCTAGGGATACGCAGTATTTT
few,-,TRBV7-9,TRBJ2-6,CASSLSGRVSGANVLTF,TGTGCCAGCAGCTTATCAGGACGGGTCTCTGGGGCCAACGTCCTGACTTTC
-,-,TRBV20-1,TRBJ1-3,CSAGGRGKSGNTIYF,TGCAGTGCTGGAGGACGCGGGAAGTCTGGAAACACCATATATTTT
many,-,TRBV15,TRBJ1-1,CATSHGLNTEAFF,TGTGCCACCAGTCACGGTCTGAACACTGAAGCTTTCTTT
many,TRBD1,TRBV7-3,TRBJ1-2,CASSSQQGVYGYTF,TGTGCCAGCAGTTCCCAACAGGGGGTCTATGGCTACACCTTC
few,TRBD1,TRBV4-1,TRBJ2-2,CASSTRAPSGGYTGELFF,TGCGCCAGCAGCACCCGGGCCCCCTCAGGGGGTTACACCGGGGAGCTGTTTTTT
many,TRBD1,TRBV12-3/TRBV12-4,TRBJ2-7,CASSQNRGAYEQYF,TGTGCCAGCAGTCAAAACAGGGGCGCCTACGAGCAGTACTTC
few,-,TRBV7-8,TRBJ2-2,CASSLGRSKVGGELFF,TGTGCCAGCAGCTTAGGCAGGTCCAAAGTGGGCGGGGAGCTGTTTTTT
-,TRBD2,TRBV13,TRBJ2-1,CASSSSGRRGSYNEQFF,TGTGCCAGCAGCTCTAGCGGGCGTCGCGGGTCCTACAATGAGCAGTTCTTC
medium-sized,TRBD2,TRBV13,TRBJ2-5,CASSLRGLAGETQYF,TGTGCCAGCAGCTTAAGGGGACTAGCAGGGGAGACCCAGTACTTC
few,-,TRBV5-4,TRBJ2-1,CASSSLGAASYNEQFF,TGTGCCAGCAGCTCCCTGGGGGCGGCCTCCTACAATGAGCAGTTCTTC
-,-,TRBV28,TRBJ1-1,CASSPGTPNTEAFF,TGTGCCAGCAGTCCCGGGACACCAAACACTGAAGCTTTCTTT
few,TRBD2,TRBV10-1,TRBJ2-7,CASSASLAGDDEQYF,TGCGCCAGCAGTGCGTCGCTAGCGGGAGACGACGAGCAGTACTTC
few,-,TRBV20-1,TRBJ2-2,CSATGSYTGELYF,TGCAGTGCCACCGGGTCCTACACCGGGGAGCTGTATTTT
many,-,TRBV5-1,TRBJ2-1,CASSPRPGWNEQFF,TGCGCCAGCAGCCCCCGGCCCGGTTGGAATGAGCAGTTCTTC
many,TRBD2,TRBV30,TRBJ2-2,CAWSVYGRGITGELFF,TGTGCCTGGAGTGTATACGGGAGGGGAATCACCGGGGAGCTGTTTTTT
once,TRBD2,TRBV18,TRBJ2-1,CASSPTGLAGDNEQFF,TGTGCCAGCTCACCTACGGGACTAGCGGGAGACAATGAGCAGTTCTTC
many,TRBD1,TRBV6-1,TRBJ1-1,CASSPVGTGGSETEAFF,TGTGCCAGCAGTCCCGTGGGGACAGGGGGCTCAGAGACTGAAGCTTTCTTT
many,TRBD2,TRBV4-2,TRBJ2-7,CASSHLTSGRFYEQYF,TGTGCCAGCAGCCATCTAACTAGCGGGAGGTTCTACGAGCAGTACTTC
many,-,TRBV7-2,TRBJ1-5,CASSLAVNQPQHF,TGTGCCAGCAGCTTAGCGGTGAACCAGCCCCAGCATTTT
many,-,TRBV11-1,TRBJ2-5,CASRLSRDTQETQYF,TGTGCCAGCAGACTCAGCCGGGACACCCAAGAGACCCAGTACTTC
-,-,TRBV6-6,TRBJ1-4,CASSYSGNNEKLFF,TGTGCCAGCAGTTACTCGGGAAATAATGAAAAACTGTTTTTT
many,-,TRBV6-6,TRBJ2-7,CASSYPLPTRESYEQYF,TGTGCCAGCAGTTACCCATTACCGACAAGGGAGTCCTACGAGCAGTACTTC
many,TRBD1,TRBV28,TRBJ2-7,CASRTRTGGRYEQYF,TGTGCCAGCAGGACTCGGACAGGAGGCCGCTACGAGCAGTACTTC
many,TRBD1,TRBV27,TRBJ2-1,CASSFNSRQGEQFF,TGTGCCAGCAGTTTTAATTCTCGACAGGGTGAGCAGTTCTTC
many,TRBD1,TRBV3-1,TRBJ1-1,CASSGRQGSEAFF,TGTGCCAGCAGCGGACGACAGGGGAGTGAAGCTTTCTTT
-,-,TRBV10-3,TRBJ2-7,CAISDITGWDEQYF,TGTGCCATCAGTGATATTACAGGGTGGGACGAGCAGTACTTC
many,TRBD1,TRBV9,TRBJ2-3,CASGDRASTDTQYF,TGTGCCAGCGGAGACAGGGCTAGCACAGATACGCAGTATTTT
many,-,TRBV28,TRBJ1-1,CASSPFLSPEAFF,TGTGCCAGCAGCCCCTTTCTGTCCCCTGAAGCTTTCTTT
many,-,TRBV29-1,TRBJ2-1,CSAISGSNNEQFF,TGCAGCGCCATCTCCGGGTCCAACAATGAGCAGTTCTTC
many,-,TRBV7-9,TRBJ2-1,CASSPGRGSYNEQFF,TGTGCCAGCAGCCCAGGACGGGGCTCCTACAATGAGCAGTTCTTC
many,-,TRBV7-9,TRBJ1-1,CASSVGGGGRGTEAFF,TGTGCCAGCAGCGTAGGGGGGGGGGGGAGAGGGACTGAAGCTTTCTTT
many,-,TRBV5-1,TRBJ2-1,CASGRDGANNEQFF,TGCGCCAGCGGAAGGGATGGGGCAAACAATGAGCAGTTCTTC
-,-,TRBV5-8,TRBJ2-3,CASMSRTDTQYF,TGTGCCAGCATGTCGCGCACAGATACGCAGTATTTT
many,-,TRBV9,TRBJ2-1,CASSASDEQFF,TGTGCCAGCAGCGCTTCCGATGAGCAGTTCTTC
few,-,TRBV5-6,TRBJ2-2,CASKRLAQSNTGELFF,TGTGCCAGCAAGCGACTCGCACAGTCGAACACCGGGGAGCTGTTTTTT
-,TRBD1,TRBV2,TRBJ1-1,CASRGQVSGTEAFF,TGTGCCAGCAGAGGACAGGTATCGGGCACTGAAGCTTTCTTT
few,-,TRBV6-2/TRBV6-3,TRBJ2-1,CASREDYNNEQFF,TGTGCCAGCAGAGAGGACTACAACAATGAGCAGTTCTTC
-,-,TRBV9,TRBJ1-1,CASSDPIKGRTEAFF,TGTGCCAGCAGCGACCCAATCAAGGGGCGCACTGAAGCTTTCTTT
many,-,TRBV19,TRBJ2-7,CASSIVDSVQYF,TGTGCCAGTAGTATCGTCGACAGCGTGCAGTACTTC
once,-,TRBV18,TRBJ1-3,CASSPLGFSGNTIYF,TGTGCCAGCTCACCTTTAGGCTTCTCTGGAAACACCATATATTTT
-,TRBD1,TRBV18,TRBJ1-6,CASSPSTGGNSPLHF,TGTGCCAGCTCGCCGAGTACAGGGGGTAATTCACCCCTCCACTTT
many,TRBD2,TRBV20-1,TRBJ2-7,CSARLPSGSYEQYF,TGCAGTGCTAGGTTGCCTAGCGGGAGCTACGAGCAGTACTTC
few,-,TRBV7-9,TRBJ1-1,CASSLEQTGEAFF,TGTGCCAGCAGCTTAGAGCAGACTGGCGAGGCTTTCTTT
many,TRBD2,TRBV2,TRBJ2-1,CASRTGLAAYNEQFF,TGTGCCAGCAGGACGGGACTAGCGGCCTACAATGAGCAGTTCTTC
many,-,TRBV7-9,TRBJ2-7,CATLAPASYEQYF,TGTGCCACGTTAGCCCCCGCCTCCTACGAGCAGTACTTC
once,-,TRBV12-3/TRBV12-4,TRBJ1-5,CASSLALGGGQPQHF,TGTGCCAGCAGTTTAGCGCTCGGGGGGGGCCAGCCCCAGCATTTT
-,-,TRBV5-1,TRBJ2-3,CASSLSNTQYF,TGCGCCAGCAGCTTGTCCAATACGCAGTATTTT
many,-,TRBV25-1,TRBJ1-1,CASSATGELNTEAFF,TGTGCCAGCAGTGCCACCGGGGAGTTGAACACTGAAGCTTTCTTT
many,TRBD2,TRBV11-2,TRBJ2-5,CASSTPGTSGQETQYF,TGTGCCAGCAGCACCCCCGGGACTAGCGGACAAGAGACCCAGTACTTC
many,-,TRBV5-1,TRBJ2-7,CASMRADSPYEQYF,TGCGCCAGCATGAGGGCTGACAGTCCCTACGAGCAGTACTTC
many,TRBD1,TRBV27,TRBJ2-1,CASSVRGLGNEQFF,TGTGCCAGCAGTGTCAGGGGGCTCGGAAATGAGCAGTTCTTC
many,-,TRBV10-3,TRBJ1-5,CAITASGNQPQHF,TGTGCCATCACGGCGTCAGGGAATCAGCCCCAGCATTTT
many,TRBD2,TRBV5-1,TRBJ2-1,CASSGKTSGGSQGQFF,TGCGCCAGCAGCGGCAAAACTAGCGGAGGCAGCCAGGGGCAGTTCTTC
many,-,TRBV28,TRBJ2-7,CASRDPGVPTYEQYF,TGTGCCAGCCGGGACCCGGGGGTACCTACCTACGAGCAGTACTTC